These 8 T cell receptor beta chains were sequenced from one sample in a study of molecular identifiers for immune sequencing clone quantification. TCRdb re-analysed the PCR reads in MiXCR, keeping a single row per CDR3 protein. The table records about 100,000 distinct CDR3 sequences, roughly 38% of them present only once. The sample comprised naive CD8+ T cells from blood, with Jurkat cell RNA spiked in. Indicated subset: FACS-sorted CD8+CD4-CCR7+CD45RA+ naive T cells. The receptors stem from a human donor in good health. Some libraries in this study had Jurkat cell RNA spiked in.

In the case of this clonotype: The junction does not match germline at one end; this may be a read error. This rearrangement joins TRBV27 to TRBJ2-7; D call uncertain. The CDR3 extends over 13 amino acids. Germline V gives CDR1 MNHEY, CDR2 SMNVEV (reference sequence). The CDR3 nucleotides are TGTGCCAGCAGTTTTGCGGCGTCCTACGAGCAGCACTTC. Translated, it gives CASSFAASYEQHF.

The chain recombines TRBV5-4 with TRBJ1-4; D is possibly TRBD1 (5 bases). The CDR3 runs to 14 residues. Germline values: CDR1 SGHNT, CDR2 YYREEE (reference sequence). Trimming left V 5 bases short and J 5 bases short, with 13 bases between. Written as DNA, the CDR3 is TGTGCCAGCAGGGGGGACGGACGGAATGAAAAACTGTTTTTT. Amino acid sequence: CASRGDGRNEKLFF. Combining the CDR3 with reference TRBV5-4 and TRBJ1-4 gives the whole variable domain ETGVTQSPTHLIKTRGQQVTLRCSSQSGHNTVSWYQQALGQGPQFIFQYYREEENGRGNFPPRFSGLQFPNYSSELNVNALELDDSALYLCASRGDGRNEKLFFGSGTQLSVL.

The gene calls are TRBV7-2 and TRBJ2-3, with TRBD2 as a possible D gene (5 bases). Deletions cut 1 base from V and 6 bases from J, with 14 bases between. CDR1 and CDR2 from the germline V gene are SGHTA and FQGNSA. This CDR3 comprises 15 residues. CDR3 sequence: CTSSLVPTLVDTQYF. The CDR3 DNA reads TGTACCAGCAGCTTAGTCCCGACACTAGTTGATACGCAGTATTTT.

The CDR3 nucleotides are TGTGCCAGCAGCTTAGATCTGCTAGCCAAAAACATTCAGTACTTC. Translated, it gives CASSLDLLAKNIQYF. The chain combines TRBV11-2 with TRBJ2-4; unclear D gene. Between the trimmed V and J ends, which lost 0 bases and 0 bases, there was a span of 6 bases. Germline V gene lookup returns CDR1 SGHAT and CDR2 FQNNGV. This CDR3 region has 15 residues.

In regard to this clonotype: This sequence may be a read error, since a much larger clone differs from it by one base. The rearrangement uses TRBV7-2 and TRBJ2-3, with 11 bases identical to TRBD2. J lost 10 bases, V lost 2 bases, and 8 bases had no gene match. CDR3 length: 15 residues. The V gene's germline CDR1 is SGHTA and CDR2 FQGNSA. CDR3 DNA sequence: TGTGCCAGCAGCTTATCTAGCGGGAGGCCCGATTCGCAGTATTTT. This translates into CASSLSSGRPDSQYF. Combining the CDR3 with reference TRBV7-2 and TRBJ2-3 gives the whole variable domain GAGVSQSPSNKVTEKGKDVELRCDPISGHTALYWYRQSLGQGLEFLIYFQGNSAPDKSGLPSDRFSAERTGGSVSTLTIQRTQQEDSAVYLCASSLSSGRPDSQYFGPGTRLTVL.

This clonotype was detected only a few times. This sequence joins TRBV7-7 and TRBJ2-6, with D possibly matching TRBD1 (6 bases). Germline assignment: CDR1 SSHAT and CDR2 FNYEAQ (reference sequence). This CDR3 has 15 amino acids. The V end was cut by 5 bases, the J end by 3 bases, with 11 bases between. The CDR3 bases are TGTGCCAGCAGCGGGGGACAATGTGGGGCCAACGTCCTGACTTTC. It yields the protein CASSGGQCGANVLTF.

In this sample, this clonotype turned up a few times. The rearrangement links TRBV6-2 or TRBV6-3 to TRBJ2-3; D tentatively fits TRBD1 or TRBD2 (5 bases each). Germline V gives CDR1 MNHEY, CDR2 SVGEGT. V was trimmed by 4 bases and J by 7 bases, leaving 21 bases between them. This CDR3 has 16 residues. The CDR3 DNA follows: TGTGCCAGCAGTTCCGTGGCGGCGTTGGGGGTACATACGCAGTATTTT. This sequence encodes CASSSVAALGVHTQYF.

This clonotype appeared a few times. Mismatch with germline at one junction end may stem from a read error. The gene calls are TRBV28 and TRBJ1-2; unclear D gene. The germline V gene encodes CDR1 MDHEN and CDR2 SYDVKM. There are 11 residues in the CDR3. The chain's CDR3 is CASSLGLGSSF. The CDR3 DNA follows: TGTGCCAGCAGTTTGGGGTTGGGCAGTTCCTTC.